These 21 T cell receptor beta chains came from one sample sequenced in a study of blood T cell repertoires in COVID-19 (TCRdb year 2020). The library was prepared using the immunoSEQ multiplex PCR assay. TCRdb carries this immuneACCESS record with in-frame sequences only. Its versions omit some clonotypes, under half of them owing to an unresolved V gene in the studies checked, with the rest unexplained. The sample table lists over 600,000 clones, around 90% of them with a count of one. The ten largest make up roughly 0.25% of the sample. Sample: peripheral blood. Receptor source: a woman younger than 35 with acute or convalescent COVID-19.

The genes are TRBV9 and TRBJ2-3; unclear D gene. Looked up from germline, CDR1 is SGDLS and CDR2 is YYNGEE. This CDR3 has 17 amino acids. V lost 4 bases and J lost 0, with 18 bases in between. CDR3 sequence reads: CASSLPVASGSTDTQYF. The CDR3, as DNA: TGTGCCAGCAGCCTCCCGGTAGCCTCGGGTAGCACAGATACGCAGTATTTT.

This clone was recorded only once. The chain carries TRBV6-2 or TRBV6-3 and TRBJ1-5, with TRBD1 identical over 7 bases. V lost 5 bases, J lost 3 bases, and 7 bases stayed unmatched. From germline, CDR1 is MNHEY and CDR2 SVGEGT. There are 15 residues in the CDR3. The CDR3 spells CASSRQGSNNQPQHF. CDR3 nucleotides: TGTGCCAGCAGTCGACAGGGCTCTAACAATCAGCCCCAGCATTTT.

This chain joins TRBV6-2 or TRBV6-3 and TRBJ2-7; D uncertain. V lost 2 bases and J 7 bases, leaving 12 bases between the germline ends. The germline CDR1 and CDR2 sequences are MNHEY and SVGEGT. This CDR3 is built from 13 residues. The CDR3 here is CASSYPHRVEQYF. The CDR3 DNA sequence: TGTGCCAGCAGTTACCCACATCGGGTAGAGCAGTACTTC.

The rearrangement links TRBV7-9 to TRBJ1-2; TRBD1 might be the D (5 bases). The V end lost 6 bases, the J end lost 2 bases, and 16 bases lay between the germline ends. CDR1 is SEHNR, CDR2 FQNEAQ, per germline (reference sequence). The CDR3 loop spans 15 amino acids. CDR3 nucleotides: TGTGCCAGCAGACGGCCGGGGGAGGGGAACTATGGCTACACCTTC. It is translated as CASRRPGEGNYGYTF.

The V call is TRBV29-1, the J call TRBJ1-2; no definite D call. Germline V gene lookup returns CDR1 SQVTM and CDR2 ANQGSEA. Trimming stripped 7 bases from V and 6 bases from J, with 18 bases between. CDR3 length: 13 residues. CDR3 sequence (DNA): TGCAGCGCTCTTCCGGGTTCCGCGGATGGCTACACCTTC. Translating it yields CSALPGSADGYTF.

The rearrangement uses TRBV6-5 and TRBJ2-7; 7 nucleotides line up with TRBD2. Per the germline V gene, CDR1 is MNHEY and CDR2 is SVGAGI. After removal of 0 bases from V and 6 bases from J, the junction contained 8 bases not matched to a gene. The CDR3 spans 15 residues. The CDR3 DNA is TGTGCCAGCAGTTACTCGATCGGGGGGTGGAGCGAGCAGTACTTC. It specifies CASSYSIGGWSEQYF.

This chain connects TRBV13 to TRBJ1-3; no clear D gene. The V end was cut by 2 bases, the J end by 7 bases, with 6 bases between. Germline V gene lookup returns CDR1 PRHDT and CDR2 FYEKMQ (reference sequence). The CDR3 spans 12 residues. CDR3 protein: CASSLKPNTIYF. Written as DNA, the CDR3 is TGTGCCAGCAGCTTAAAGCCGAACACCATATATTTT.

This chain connects TRBV12-5 to TRBJ2-1; tentatively, D is TRBD2 (6 bases). Trimming cost V 5 bases and J 5 bases, with 13 bases left between them. CDR3 size: 14 residues. CDR1 is LGHNT and CDR2 is FRNRAP in the germline V gene. The CDR3 DNA follows: TGTGCTAGTGGTCGCGGGACCGAGAACAATGAGCAGTTCTTC. Protein product: CASGRGTENNEQFF.

The V gene is TRBV6-5, the J gene TRBJ1-2; D is undetermined. The ends were cut back, 2 bases at V and 8 bases at J, with 9 bases in the middle. The CDR3 has 12 amino acids. The germline CDR1 and CDR2 sequences are MNHEY and SVGAGI. CDR3 sequence (DNA): TGTGCCAGCAGTTACCAGCGTGGGGGCTACACCTTC. It specifies CASSYQRGGYTF.

The chain is built from TRBV6-5 and TRBJ1-1; 10 nucleotides match TRBD1. Losses at the gene ends were 0 bases for V and 6 bases for J; bases not matched to a gene: 4. Germline V lookup: CDR1 MNHEY, CDR2 SVGAGI. This CDR3 region has 15 residues. CDR3 region: CASSYSGTGDSEAFF. The CDR3 DNA is TGTGCCAGCAGTTACTCGGGGACAGGGGACTCTGAAGCTTTCTTT.

This chain uses TRBV7-8 with TRBJ2-7; D gene ambiguous. V lost 1 base and J lost 5, with 3 bases in between. The CDR3 covers 11 residues. Looked up from germline, CDR1 is SGHVS and CDR2 is FQNEAQ. In DNA form, the CDR3 reads TGTGCCAGCAGCTTAGTCAACGAGCAGTACTTC. This sequence encodes CASSLVNEQYF.

The chain has TRBV5-1 and TRBJ2-6; no firm D call. Germline CDR1 is SGHRS and CDR2 is YFSETQ. The CDR3 consists of 16 residues. V was pared by 0 bases and J by 0 bases, with 7 bases between. CDR3 loop: CASSLGPISGANVLTF. The CDR3 DNA is TGCGCCAGCAGCTTGGGGCCGATCTCTGGGGCCAACGTCCTGACTTTC.

The CDR3 loop reads CASRSGQGANEKLFF. In DNA, the CDR3 is TGTGCCAGCAGATCCGGACAGGGAGCTAATGAAAAACTGTTTTTT. The rearrangement uses TRBV7-6 and TRBJ1-4, with 8 nucleotides matching TRBD1. Trimming cost V 6 bases and J 3 bases; bases outside gene matches: 6. CDR3 length: 15 residues. CDR1 SGHVS and CDR2 FNYEAQ come from the germline V gene.

The chain has TRBV30 and TRBJ2-7; TRBD1 matches at 11 bases. Trimming took 2 bases from V and 5 from J; bases not matched to a gene: 8. The germline CDR1 and CDR2 sequences are GTSNPN and SVGIG (reference sequence). This CDR3 is 15 amino acids long. This CDR3 reads CAWSRTGGGTHEQYF. Here the CDR3 DNA reads TGTGCCTGGAGTAGGACAGGGGGCGGTACCCACGAGCAGTACTTC.

This chain links TRBV30 with TRBJ1-4; perhaps TRBD1 as D (5 bases). V dropped 0 bases and J dropped 5 bases, with 13 bases sitting between them. The CDR3 spans 15 residues. Germline values: CDR1 GTSNPN, CDR2 SVGIG (reference sequence). CDR3 nucleotides: TGTGCCTGGAGTGTAAAGGGGCTTCGAAATGAAAAACTGTTTTTT. Its translation is CAWSVKGLRNEKLFF. The complete variable domain, with remaining parts taken from reference TRBV30 and TRBJ1-4, reads SQTIHQWPATLVQPVGSPLSLECTVEGTSNPNLYWYRQAAGRGLQLLFYSVGIGQISSEVPQNLSASRPQDRQFILSSKKLLLSDSGFYLCAWSVKGLRNEKLFFGSGTQLSVL.

The V call is TRBV3-1 (or the pseudogene TRBV3-2), the J call TRBJ1-3, with TRBD1 matching 10 bases. The trim removed 4 bases at V and 1 base at J, leaving 10 bases unmatched. CDR3 length: 18 amino acids. Germline loops: CDR1 LGHDT, CDR2 YNNKEL (reference sequence). The CDR3 DNA is TGTGCCAGCAGCCGATTCGTGGGACAGGGGTTGTCTGGAAACACCATATATTTT. Translating it yields CASSRFVGQGLSGNTIYF.

This clone has just a few counts. The chain employs TRBV5-4 and TRBJ2-5; 8 bases map to TRBD2. The junction had 3 bases not matched to a gene; V was cut back by 4 bases and J by 4 bases. The CDR3 is 13 residues long. Germline loops: CDR1 SGHNT, CDR2 YYREEE (reference sequence). CDR3 coding DNA: TGTGCCAGCAGCCCGGGACTAGGAGAGACCCAGTACTTC. Its protein is CASSPGLGETQYF.

This clone was seen a few times. The chain has TRBV7-2 and TRBJ1-6; TRBD1 is a possible D gene (6 bases). Trimming took off 1 base at V and 10 bases at J, with 14 bases between the two ends. The germline CDR1 and CDR2 sequences are SGHTA and FQGNSA. The CDR3 extends over 15 amino acids. The CDR3 region has the DNA TGTGCCAGCAGCTTAGGCGTCAGGGGCCAATCACCCCTCCACTTT. Its protein is CASSLGVRGQSPLHF.

This chain connects TRBV30 to TRBJ2-3, with D tentatively TRBD1 (6 bases). The germline V gene has CDR1 GTSNPN and CDR2 SVGIG (reference sequence). CDR3 length equals 16 residues. V lost 0 bases and J 3 bases, leaving 16 bases between the germline ends. The CDR3 DNA sequence: TGTGCCTGGAGTGTACTTGGGGGCCTTTCGACAGATACGCAGTATTTT. Its translation: CAWSVLGGLSTDTQYF.

This chain connects TRBV7-3 to TRBJ1-6; 10 bases align to TRBD1. The CDR3 has 15 residues. The V and J ends lost 4 bases and 8 bases, in that order; junction bases with no gene match: 5. Germline loops: CDR1 SGHTA, CDR2 FQGTGA. The CDR3 region has the DNA TGTGCCAGCAGCTGGGGACAGGGGACGGATTCACCCCTCCACTTT. Translation gives CASSWGQGTDSPLHF.

This sequence joins TRBV2 and TRBJ1-1; a weak D match, TRBD1 (6 bases). The V gene lost 6 bases and the J gene lost 1 base, with 15 bases spanning the gap. Germline V gene lookup returns CDR1 SNHLY and CDR2 FYNNEI. This CDR3 is built from 15 residues. The CDR3 is CASSRDIGWNTEAFF. The CDR3 DNA sequence: TGTGCCAGCAGCAGGGACATCGGTTGGAACACTGAAGCTTTCTTT.